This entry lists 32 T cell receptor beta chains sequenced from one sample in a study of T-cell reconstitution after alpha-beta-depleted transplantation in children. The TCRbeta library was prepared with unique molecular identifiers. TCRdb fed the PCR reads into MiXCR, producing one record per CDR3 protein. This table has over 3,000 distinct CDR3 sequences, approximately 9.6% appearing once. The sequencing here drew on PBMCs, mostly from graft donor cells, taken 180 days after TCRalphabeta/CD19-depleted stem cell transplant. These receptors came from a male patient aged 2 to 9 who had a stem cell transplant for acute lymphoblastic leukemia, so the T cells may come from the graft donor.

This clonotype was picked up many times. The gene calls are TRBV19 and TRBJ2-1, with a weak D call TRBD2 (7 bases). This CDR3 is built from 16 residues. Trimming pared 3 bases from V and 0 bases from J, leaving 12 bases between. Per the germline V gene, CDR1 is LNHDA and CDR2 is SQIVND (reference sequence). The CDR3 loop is CASSMGGGSSYNEQFF. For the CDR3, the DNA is TGTGCCAGTAGTATGGGGGGCGGGAGCTCCTACAATGAGCAGTTCTTC.

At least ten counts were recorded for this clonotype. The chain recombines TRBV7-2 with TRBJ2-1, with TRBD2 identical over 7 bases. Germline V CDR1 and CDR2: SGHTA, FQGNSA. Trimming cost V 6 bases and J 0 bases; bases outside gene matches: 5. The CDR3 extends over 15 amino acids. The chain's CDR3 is CASRAGRVSYNEQFF. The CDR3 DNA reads TGTGCCAGCAGAGCGGGACGGGTCTCCTACAATGAGCAGTTCTTC.

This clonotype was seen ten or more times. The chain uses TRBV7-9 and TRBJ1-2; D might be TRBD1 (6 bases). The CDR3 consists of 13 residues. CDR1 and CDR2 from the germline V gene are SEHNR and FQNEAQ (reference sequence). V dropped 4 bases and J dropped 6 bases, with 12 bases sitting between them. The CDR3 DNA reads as TGTGCCAGCAGCTCAGGGGTTTTGGATGGCTACACCTTC. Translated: CASSSGVLDGYTF.

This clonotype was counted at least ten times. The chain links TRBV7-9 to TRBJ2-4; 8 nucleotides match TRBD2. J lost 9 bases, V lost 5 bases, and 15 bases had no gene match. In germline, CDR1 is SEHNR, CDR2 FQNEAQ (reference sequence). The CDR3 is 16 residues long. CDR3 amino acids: CASSPIGAAGGGIQYF. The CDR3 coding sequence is TGTGCCAGCAGCCCGATAGGTGCGGCGGGAGGTGGCATTCAGTACTTC.

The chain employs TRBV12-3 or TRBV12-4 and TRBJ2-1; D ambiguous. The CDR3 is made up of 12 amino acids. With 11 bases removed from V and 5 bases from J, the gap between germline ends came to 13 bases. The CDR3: CAFCLVNNEQFF. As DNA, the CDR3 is TGTGCCTTCTGTTTAGTCAACAATGAGCAGTTCTTC.

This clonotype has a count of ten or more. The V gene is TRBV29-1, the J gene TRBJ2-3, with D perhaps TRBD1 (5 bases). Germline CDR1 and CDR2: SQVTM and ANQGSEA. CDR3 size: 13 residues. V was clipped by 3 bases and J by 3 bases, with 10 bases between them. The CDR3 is CSVDKRQTDTQYF. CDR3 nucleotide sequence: TGCAGCGTTGACAAAAGACAGACAGATACGCAGTATTTT.

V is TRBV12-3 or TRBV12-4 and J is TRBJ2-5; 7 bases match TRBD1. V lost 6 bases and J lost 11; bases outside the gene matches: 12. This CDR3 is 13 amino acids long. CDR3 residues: CASSPGTAWEQYF. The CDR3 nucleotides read TGTGCCAGCAGCCCCGGGACAGCATGGGAGCAGTACTTC.

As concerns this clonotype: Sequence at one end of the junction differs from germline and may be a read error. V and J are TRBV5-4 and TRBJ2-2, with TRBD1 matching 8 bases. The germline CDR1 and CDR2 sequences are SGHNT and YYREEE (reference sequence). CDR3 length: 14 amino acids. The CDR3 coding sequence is TGTGCCAGCGGCCCAGGGGGCGCCGCCGGGGAGCTGCTTTTT. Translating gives CASGPGGAAGELLF.

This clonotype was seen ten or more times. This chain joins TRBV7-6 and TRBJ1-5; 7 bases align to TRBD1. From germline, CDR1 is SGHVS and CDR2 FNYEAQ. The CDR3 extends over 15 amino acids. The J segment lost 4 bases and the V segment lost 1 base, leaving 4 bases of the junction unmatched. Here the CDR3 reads CASSLVQGGNQPQHF. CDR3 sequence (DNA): TGTGCCAGCAGCTTAGTCCAGGGGGGTAATCAGCCCCAGCATTTT. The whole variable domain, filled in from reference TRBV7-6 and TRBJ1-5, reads GAGVSQSPRYKVTKRGQDVALRCDPISGHVSLYWYRQALGQGPEFLTYFNYEAQQDKSGLPNDRFSAERPEGSISTLTIQRTEQRDSAMYRCASSLVQGGNQPQHFGDGTRLSIL.

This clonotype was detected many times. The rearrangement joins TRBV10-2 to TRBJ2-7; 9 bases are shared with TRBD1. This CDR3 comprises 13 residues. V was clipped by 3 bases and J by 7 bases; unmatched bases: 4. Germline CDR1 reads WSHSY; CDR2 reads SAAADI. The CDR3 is CASSEGTGREQYF. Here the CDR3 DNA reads TGCGCCAGCAGTGAAGGGACAGGGCGGGAGCAGTACTTC.

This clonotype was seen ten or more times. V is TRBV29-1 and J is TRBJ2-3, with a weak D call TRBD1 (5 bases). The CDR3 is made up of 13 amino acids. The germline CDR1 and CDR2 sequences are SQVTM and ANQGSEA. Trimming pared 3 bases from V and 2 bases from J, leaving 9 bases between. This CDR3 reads CSVDRVFTDTQYF. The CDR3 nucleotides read TGCAGCGTTGACAGGGTTTTCACAGATACGCAGTATTTT.

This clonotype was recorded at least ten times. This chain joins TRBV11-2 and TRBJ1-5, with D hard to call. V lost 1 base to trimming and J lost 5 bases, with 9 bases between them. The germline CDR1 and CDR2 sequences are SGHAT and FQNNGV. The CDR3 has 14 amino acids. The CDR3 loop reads CASSLVGGDQPQHF. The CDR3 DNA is TGTGCCAGCAGCTTAGTTGGCGGTGATCAGCCCCAGCATTTT.

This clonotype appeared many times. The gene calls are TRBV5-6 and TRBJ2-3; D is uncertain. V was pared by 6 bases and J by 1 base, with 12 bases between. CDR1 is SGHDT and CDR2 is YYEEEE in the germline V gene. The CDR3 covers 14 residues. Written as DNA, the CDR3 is TGTGCCAGCACCCTACCTCAGGGCACAGATACGCAGTATTTT. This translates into CASTLPQGTDTQYF.

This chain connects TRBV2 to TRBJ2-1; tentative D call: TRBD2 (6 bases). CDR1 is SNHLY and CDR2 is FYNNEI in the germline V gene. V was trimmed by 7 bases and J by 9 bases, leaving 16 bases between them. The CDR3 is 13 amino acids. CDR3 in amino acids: CASTKGREGEQFF. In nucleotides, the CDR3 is TGTGCCAGCACCAAGGGGCGGGAAGGTGAGCAGTTCTTC.

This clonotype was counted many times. CDR3 loop: CASSLRDSSYEQYF. The CDR3 DNA reads TGTGCCAGCAGCTTACGGGACAGCTCCTACGAGCAGTACTTC. This sequence joins TRBV7-9 and TRBJ2-7; 7 bases map to TRBD1. The germline CDR1 and CDR2 sequences are SEHNR and FQNEAQ (reference sequence). The length of the CDR3 is 14 residues. The V gene end was trimmed by 2 bases and the J gene end by 0 bases; junction bases not matched to a gene: 1.

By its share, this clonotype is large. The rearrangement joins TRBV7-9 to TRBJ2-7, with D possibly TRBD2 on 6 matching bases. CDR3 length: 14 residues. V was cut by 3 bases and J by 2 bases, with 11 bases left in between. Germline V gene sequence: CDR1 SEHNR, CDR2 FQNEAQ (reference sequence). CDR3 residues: CASSLGDSAYEQYF. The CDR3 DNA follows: TGTGCCAGCAGCTTGGGGGACTCCGCCTACGAGCAGTACTTC.

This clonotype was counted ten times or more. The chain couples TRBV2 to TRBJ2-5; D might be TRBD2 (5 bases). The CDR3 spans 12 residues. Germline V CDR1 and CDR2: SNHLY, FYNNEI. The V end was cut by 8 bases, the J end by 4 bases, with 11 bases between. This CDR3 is CASRFGGETQYF. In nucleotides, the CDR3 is TGTGCCAGCCGTTTTGGAGGAGAGACCCAGTACTTC.

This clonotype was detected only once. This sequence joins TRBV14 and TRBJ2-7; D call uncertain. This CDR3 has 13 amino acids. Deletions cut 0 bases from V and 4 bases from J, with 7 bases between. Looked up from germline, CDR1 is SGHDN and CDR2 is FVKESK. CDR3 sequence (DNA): TGTGCCAGCAGCCAAGACCGGGTATACGAGCAGTACTTC. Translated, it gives CASSQDRVYEQYF.

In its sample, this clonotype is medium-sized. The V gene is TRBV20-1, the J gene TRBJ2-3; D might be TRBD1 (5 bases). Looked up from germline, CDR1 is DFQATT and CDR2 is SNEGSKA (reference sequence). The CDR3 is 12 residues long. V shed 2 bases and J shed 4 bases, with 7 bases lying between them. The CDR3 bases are TGCAGTGCTAGAAAAGGGGCAGATACGCAGTATTTT. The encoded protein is CSARKGADTQYF.

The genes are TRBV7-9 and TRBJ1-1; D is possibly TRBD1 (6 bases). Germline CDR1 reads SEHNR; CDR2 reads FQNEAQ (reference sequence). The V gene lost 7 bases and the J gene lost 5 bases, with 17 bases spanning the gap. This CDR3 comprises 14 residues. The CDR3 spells CASNREPVRTEAFF. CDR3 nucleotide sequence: TGTGCCAGCAACAGGGAGCCCGTTCGGACTGAAGCTTTCTTT.

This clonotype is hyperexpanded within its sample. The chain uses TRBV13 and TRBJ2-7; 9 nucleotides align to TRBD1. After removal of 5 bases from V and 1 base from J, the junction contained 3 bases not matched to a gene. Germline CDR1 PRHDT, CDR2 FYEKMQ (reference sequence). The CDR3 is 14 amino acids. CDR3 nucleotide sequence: TGTGCCAGCAGCCCGACAGGGGGATCCTACGAGCAGTACTTC. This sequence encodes CASSPTGGSYEQYF.

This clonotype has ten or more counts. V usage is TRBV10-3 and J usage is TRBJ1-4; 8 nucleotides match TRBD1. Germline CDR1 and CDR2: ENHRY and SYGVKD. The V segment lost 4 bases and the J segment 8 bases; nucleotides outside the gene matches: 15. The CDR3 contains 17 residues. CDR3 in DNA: TGTGCCATCAGTGTTAGTCGGGACAGGCTCAGACGGGAAAAACTGTTTTTT. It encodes CAISVSRDRLRREKLFF.

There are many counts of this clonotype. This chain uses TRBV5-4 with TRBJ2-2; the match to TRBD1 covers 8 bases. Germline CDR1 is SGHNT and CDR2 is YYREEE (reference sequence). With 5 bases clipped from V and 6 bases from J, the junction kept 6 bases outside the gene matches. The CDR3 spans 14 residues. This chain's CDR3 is CASRPGGAAGELFF. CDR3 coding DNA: TGTGCCAGCAGACCAGGGGGCGCCGCCGGGGAGCTGTTTTTT.

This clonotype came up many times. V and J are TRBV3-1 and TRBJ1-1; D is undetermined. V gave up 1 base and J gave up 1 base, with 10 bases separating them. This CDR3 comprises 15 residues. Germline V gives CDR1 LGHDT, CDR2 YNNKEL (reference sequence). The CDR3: CASSQGSVRNTEAFF. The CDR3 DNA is TGTGCCAGCAGCCAAGGGTCCGTGAGGAACACTGAAGCTTTCTTT.

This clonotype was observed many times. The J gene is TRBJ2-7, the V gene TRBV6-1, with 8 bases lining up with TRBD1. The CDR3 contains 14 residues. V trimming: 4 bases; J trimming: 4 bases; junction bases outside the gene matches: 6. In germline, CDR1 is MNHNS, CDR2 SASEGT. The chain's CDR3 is CASSARQGAYEQYF. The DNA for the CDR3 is TGTGCCAGCAGTGCCCGCCAGGGGGCGTACGAGCAGTACTTC.

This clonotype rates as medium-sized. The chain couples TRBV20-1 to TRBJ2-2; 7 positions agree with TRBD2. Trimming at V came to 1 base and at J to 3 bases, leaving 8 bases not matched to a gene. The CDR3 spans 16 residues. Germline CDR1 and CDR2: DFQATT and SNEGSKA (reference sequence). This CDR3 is CSARAAREGDTGELFF. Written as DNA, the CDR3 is TGCAGTGCTAGAGCGGCGAGGGAGGGAGACACCGGGGAGCTGTTTTTT.

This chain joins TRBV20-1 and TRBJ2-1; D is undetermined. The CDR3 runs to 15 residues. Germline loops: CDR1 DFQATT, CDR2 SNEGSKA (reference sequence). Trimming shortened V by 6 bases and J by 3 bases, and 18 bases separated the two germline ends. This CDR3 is CSAYDLLDYYNEQFF. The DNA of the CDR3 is TGCAGTGCCTACGACCTACTCGATTACTACAATGAGCAGTTCTTC.

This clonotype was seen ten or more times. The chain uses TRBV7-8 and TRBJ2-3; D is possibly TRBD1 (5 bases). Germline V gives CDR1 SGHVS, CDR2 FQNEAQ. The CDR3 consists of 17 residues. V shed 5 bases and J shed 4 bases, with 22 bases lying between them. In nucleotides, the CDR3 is TGTGCCAGCAGCCTATCCTCCGGGCCATCCAGGGCAGATACGCAGTATTTT. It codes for CASSLSSGPSRADTQYF.

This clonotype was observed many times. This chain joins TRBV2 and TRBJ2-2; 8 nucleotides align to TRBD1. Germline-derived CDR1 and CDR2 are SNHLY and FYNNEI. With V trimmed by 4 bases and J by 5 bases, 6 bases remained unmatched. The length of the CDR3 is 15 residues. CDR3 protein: CASSGQGAVTGELFF. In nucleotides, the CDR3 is TGTGCCAGCAGTGGCCAGGGGGCGGTTACCGGGGAGCTGTTTTTT. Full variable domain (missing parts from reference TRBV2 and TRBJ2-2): EPEVTQTPSHQVTQMGQEVILRCVPISNHLYFYWYRQILGQKVEFLVSFYNNEISEKSEIFDDQFSVERPDGSNFTLKIRSTKLEDSAMYFCASSGQGAVTGELFFGEGSRLTVL.

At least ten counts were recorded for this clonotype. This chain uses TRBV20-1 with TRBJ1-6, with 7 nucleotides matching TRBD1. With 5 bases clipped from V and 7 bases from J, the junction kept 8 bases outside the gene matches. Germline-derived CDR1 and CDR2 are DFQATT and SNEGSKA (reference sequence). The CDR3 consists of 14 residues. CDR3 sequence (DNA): TGCAGTGCTGGGGGACAGAACACGAATTCACCCCTCCACTTT. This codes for CSAGGQNTNSPLHF.

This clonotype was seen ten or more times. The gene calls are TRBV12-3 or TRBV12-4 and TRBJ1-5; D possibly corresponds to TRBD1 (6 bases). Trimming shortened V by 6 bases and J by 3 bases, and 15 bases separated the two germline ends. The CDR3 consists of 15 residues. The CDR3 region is CASRAGQLINQPQHF. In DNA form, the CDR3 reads TGTGCCAGCAGAGCTGGACAGCTAATCAATCAGCCCCAGCATTTT.

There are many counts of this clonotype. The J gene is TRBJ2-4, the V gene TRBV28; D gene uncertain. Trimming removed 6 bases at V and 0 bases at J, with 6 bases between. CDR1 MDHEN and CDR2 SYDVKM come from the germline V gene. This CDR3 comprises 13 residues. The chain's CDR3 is CASSPGAKNIQYF. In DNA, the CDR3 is TGTGCCAGCAGCCCTGGAGCCAAAAACATTCAGTACTTC.